This TCR beta chain was retrieved from a study of blood T cell repertoires in COVID-19 (dated by TCRdb to between 2020 and 2021). With respect to the entire study: The collaborator samples originated in the United States, Italy and Spain and spanned the acute and convalescent phases of COVID-19. The prospective study material was composed of cDNA or gDNA derived from T cells, B-cell-depleted T cells, or PBMCs. The dataset comprised deeply sampled blood TCRbeta repertoires from subjects exposed to, actively infected with, or recovered from COVID-19. The repertoires were released in a freely available public database meant as a resource for research on the immune response to SARS-CoV-2. Samples came from the ongoing ImmuneRACE study (first 160 participants) plus 1,254 subjects from 6 global collaborators. The sample metadata nearly always contained a de-identified subject ID, COVID-19 status, age in years and sex. Where available, HLA class I and class II types were obtained from metadata supplied by the sample provider rather than from assay-based typing. Points the paper makes about the study in general: How much clinical and demographic metadata was included differed by source and by participant, and the metadata was provided uncurated.

At the junction V is shortened by 5 bases and J by 13 bases; bases outside the gene matches: 13. The CDR3 runs 15 amino acids, cysteine and phenylalanine included. The DNA shown is the 45-base CDR3, in frame from base 1. CDR1 and CDR2, per the germline V gene, are SGHTA and FQGNSA. The immunoSEQ Assay, a bias-controlled multiplex PCR, was used to amplify TCRbeta CDR3 regions from genomic DNA. Under the source paper's analysis protocol: The number of nucleated cells in each sample was estimated by amplification of reference gene primers within the assay. Sequence reads were collapsed and filtered to measure the absolute abundance of every unique TCRbeta CDR3 rearrangement. For each sample, productive Simpson clonality was calculated as the square root of Simpson's diversity index across productive rearrangements. Sourced from immuneACCESS, this table was stored by TCRdb with only in-frame sequences that have V and J called. A share of the clones is absent; for the studies checked, an unresolved V gene accounts for under half, and the remainder has no known explanation. V and J calls and clone size are copied from that table; D and trimming were computed from the DNA. The sample table holds 140,000 or so clones, of which about nine tenths were seen once. 10% to 12% of the sample comes from the top ten.

Enrolling through a virtual design, the prospective study's participants ranged in age from roughly 18 to 89 years and lived across 24 United States geographic areas. Cohort assignment in the prospective study relied on participant-reported clinical history from a screening survey and a study questionnaire. ImmuneRACE Cohort 3 recovered participants were defined by two consecutive negative NP/OP PCR tests, healthcare professional clearance, or symptom resolution. In the prospective study, whole blood, serum and a nasopharyngeal or oropharyngeal swab were collected from each participant by mobile phlebotomists. Additional blood draws and questionnaires over an approximately two-month period could optionally be provided by prospective study participants. Blood samples from the prospective study were shipped frozen or at room temperature prior to DNA extraction. To note about this clone: Its target antigen remains unknown. No qualities accompany the bases; no much larger clone lies one base away.

The receptor's source is a man aged 55 to 69 who had recovered from COVID-19. The sequenced material came from PBMCs or T cells enriched from blood (not recorded which). This chain joins TRBV7-2 to TRBJ2-2, and 10 junction bases match TRBD2. The CDR3 reads CASSGRTSGRWLLFF. The DNA sequence is as follows: TGTGCCAGCAGCGGAAGGACTAGCGGCAGATGGTTGCTGTTTTTT.